The sequence of this T cell receptor (beta chain) was determined in a study of blood T cell repertoires in COVID-19. The overall study: Sources were T cells, B-cell-depleted T cells, or PBMCs; the material itself was cDNA or gDNA.

Profiling relied on immunoSEQ multiplex PCR, and the TCRdb table lists in-frame clones only, not all of them. This table has about 220,000 clones, approximately 90% appearing once. Trimming cost V 5 bases and J 2 bases, with 15 bases left between them. Germline CDR1 and CDR2: SGHAT and FQNNGV. This CDR3 has 15 residues. The source material was PBMCs or T cells enriched from blood (not recorded which). The V call is TRBV11-2, the J call TRBJ1-2, with D tentatively TRBD1 (6 bases). The sequence came from a woman aged 18-35 years in a cohort exposed to, infected with or recovered from COVID-19 (not recorded which). The CDR3 sequence: CASSPSGQLNYGYTF. The CDR3 nucleotides are TGTGCCAGCAGCCCCAGCGGACAGCTCAACTATGGCTACACCTTC.